Listed below are T cell receptor beta chains from one sample, sequenced in a study of T cells in localized non-small cell lung cancer. TCRdb keeps only in-frame clones here, not all; method: immunoSEQ multiplex PCR. The sample includes around 100,000 clones, about 87% of them seen just once. Sample: peripheral blood, taken before any cancer treatment. The receptor source for this set is a man aged 35 to 69 with stage I squamous cell lung carcinoma. The CDR3 runs from the conserved cysteine through the conserved F or W. A D gene is named only where the DNA matches it firmly. Clone size is stated in some rows and not others, as once, few, many or a class when expanded.

j_call,clone_size,v_call,d_call,cdr3_aa,cdr3_nt
TRBJ1-6,few,TRBV6-1,NA,CASSEGLSPLHF,TGTGCCAGCAGTGAAGGGCTTTCACCCCTCCACTTT
TRBJ1-3,NA,TRBV6-1,NA,CASRREFSGNTIYF,TGTGCCAGCAGAAGGGAGTTCTCAGGAAACACCATATATTTT
TRBJ2-5,NA,TRBV5-1,TRBD1,CASSLLGQGEETQYF,TGCGCCAGCAGCCTTCTGGGACAGGGGGAAGAGACCCAGTACTTC
TRBJ1-6,NA,TRBV19,TRBD1,CASSTTGTANSPLHF,TGTGCCAGTAGTACGACCGGGACAGCAAATTCACCCCTCCACTTT
TRBJ2-7,NA,TRBV6-5,NA,CASSYGPGTYEQYF,TGTGCCAGCAGTTACGGTCCCGGGACCTACGAGCAGTACTTC
TRBJ1-1,NA,TRBV7-9,NA,CASSAGVTNTEAFF,TGTGCCAGCAGCGCAGGGGTTACGAACACTGAAGCTTTCTTT
TRBJ1-2,NA,TRBV2,NA,CASSERSTAAYGYTF,TGTGCCAGCAGTGAACGCTCGACCGCGGCTTATGGCTACACCTTC
TRBJ2-7,once,TRBV6-5,NA,CASRSLGIGQYEQYF,TGTGCCAGCAGAAGTCTTGGGATCGGACAGTACGAGCAGTACTTC
TRBJ1-3,NA,TRBV7-9,NA,CASSLAGGGPGNTIYF,TGTGCCAGCAGCTTAGCGGGCGGGGGCCCTGGAAACACCATATATTTT
TRBJ1-1,NA,TRBV5-1,TRBD1,CASKTGERNTEAFF,TGCGCCAGCAAAACAGGGGAACGCAACACTGAAGCTTTCTTT
TRBJ1-2,few,TRBV7-2,NA,CASSLGRGNYGYTF,TGTGCCAGCAGCTTAGGGAGGGGCAACTATGGCTACACCTTC
TRBJ1-2,NA,TRBV7-9,TRBD1,CASSLALGGADGYTF,TGTGCCAGCAGCTTAGCGTTAGGGGGCGCGGATGGCTACACCTTC
TRBJ2-7,NA,TRBV5-6,NA,CASSFRADGEQYF,TGTGCCAGCAGCTTCCGGGCCGACGGGGAGCAGTACTTC
TRBJ1-2,NA,TRBV5-1,NA,CASSLAGEPQNF,TGCGCCAGCAGCTTGGCCGGGGAGCCGCAGAACTTC
TRBJ1-5,NA,TRBV6-1,NA,CATQGYQPQHF,TGTGCCACACAGGGTTATCAGCCCCAGCATTTT
TRBJ2-1,NA,TRBV9,NA,CASSAFLAGSYNEQFF,TGTGCCAGCAGCGCCTTCCTAGCTGGCTCCTACAATGAGCAGTTCTTC
TRBJ1-2,NA,TRBV30,NA,CAWGEGAGGYTF,TGTGCCTGGGGGGAAGGGGCTGGTGGCTACACCTTC
TRBJ2-1,NA,TRBV19,TRBD1,CASSRDSSYNEQFF,TGTGCCAGTAGTCGGGACAGCTCCTACAATGAGCAGTTCTTC
TRBJ1-2,NA,TRBV9,TRBD1,CASSVGTGGNYGYTF,TGTGCCAGCAGCGTAGGGACAGGGGGAAACTATGGCTACACCTTC
TRBJ2-7,NA,TRBV11-2,NA,CASSLGSSSGEQYF,TGTGCCAGCAGCCTTGGGAGTTCATCGGGCGAGCAGTACTTC
TRBJ2-5,NA,TRBV4-1,NA,CASSQGQSGPETQYF,TGCGCCAGCAGCCAAGGACAGTCGGGGCCAGAGACCCAGTACTTC
TRBJ1-6,NA,TRBV9,TRBD1,CASSVDVQGNNSPLHF,TGTGCCAGCAGCGTAGATGTACAGGGGAATAATTCACCCCTCCACTTT
TRBJ2-1,NA,TRBV4-1,TRBD1,CASSQALGERGLYNEQFF,TGCGCCAGCAGCCAAGCGTTAGGCGAGAGGGGGCTGTACAATGAGCAGTTCTTC
TRBJ2-1,NA,TRBV6-4,NA,CASSDQGGAEQFF,TGTGCCAGCAGTGACCAAGGGGGAGCAGAGCAGTTCTTC
TRBJ2-2,NA,TRBV7-9,NA,CASSKIFRDSGELFF,TGTGCCAGCAGCAAGATATTCAGGGATTCCGGGGAGCTGTTTTTT
TRBJ2-7,few,TRBV18,NA,CASSPPSKTAHYEQYF,TGTGCCAGCTCACCACCTTCGAAGACAGCCCATTACGAGCAGTACTTC
TRBJ1-5,NA,TRBV18,NA,CASSLEVGPQHF,TGTGCCAGCTCACTCGAGGTGGGGCCCCAGCATTTT
TRBJ1-2,NA,TRBV29-1,NA,CSVEDHGTFNYGYTF,TGCAGCGTTGAAGATCACGGGACCTTTAACTATGGCTACACCTTC
TRBJ1-2,NA,TRBV19,NA,CASSEPRGRGGYTF,TGTGCCAGTAGTGAGCCCAGGGGAAGGGGTGGCTACACCTTC
TRBJ1-1,NA,TRBV5-1,NA,CASSFDGVNTEAFF,TGCGCCAGCAGCTTCGACGGAGTGAACACTGAAGCTTTCTTT
TRBJ1-5,few,TRBV18,NA,CASSPLQGDQPQHF,TGTGCCAGCTCACCCCTCCAGGGAGATCAGCCCCAGCATTTT
TRBJ1-3,NA,TRBV11-2,NA,CASSLVAGLGNTIYF,TGTGCCAGCAGCCTGGTCGCAGGGTTGGGAAACACCATATATTTT
TRBJ1-2,NA,TRBV6-1,NA,CASSEGPYGYTF,TGTGCCAGCAGTGAAGGACCCTATGGCTACACCTTC
TRBJ2-2,NA,TRBV29-1,NA,CSVSQPSSHTGELFF,TGCAGCGTATCCCAGCCTAGCTCCCACACCGGGGAGCTGTTTTTT
TRBJ2-2,once,TRBV7-2,TRBD2,CASSFPGLAGGSRTGELFF,TGTGCCAGCAGCTTCCCGGGACTAGCGGGGGGGAGTCGGACCGGGGAGCTGTTTTTT